These 10 T cell receptor beta chains came from one sample sequenced in a study of T cell repertoires in cytomegalovirus infection. TCRdb passed the reads through MiXCR, listing each CDR3 protein once. Seen here are approximately 300,000 distinct CDR3 sequences, about 27% observed once, and the top ten hold about 19%. Antigen specificity for these receptors is unknown. The starting material was cultured PBMCs, obtained from culture after CMV antigen stimulation. The origin of the receptors is a human donor in good health (CMV status not recorded). Some clones in this sample may be carry-over from other donors' samples.

This clonotype was counted at least ten times. This chain links TRBV7-2 with TRBJ1-5; D remains unclear. Between the trimmed V and J ends, which lost 2 bases and 4 bases, there was a span of 9 bases. The CDR3 runs to 14 residues. Germline V gene data show CDR1 as SGHTA and CDR2 as FQGNSA. CDR3 bases: TGTGCCAGCAGCTTAACAGTCCAGAATCAGCCCCAGCATTTT. This sequence encodes CASSLTVQNQPQHF.

This clonotype was recorded many times. The chain is built from TRBV7-3 and TRBJ1-5; a possible D gene is TRBD1 (6 bases). Germline V lookup: CDR1 SGHTA, CDR2 FQGTGA. V dropped 6 bases and J dropped 0 bases, with 15 bases sitting between them. The CDR3 consists of 16 residues. The CDR3 DNA reads as TGTGCCAGCAGTCTTGTGGGGGGGGCTAGCAATCAGCCCCAGCATTTT. Amino acids: CASSLVGGASNQPQHF.

The rearrangement joins TRBV11-2 to TRBJ1-1; D gene ambiguous. Between the trimmed V and J ends, which lost 0 bases and 6 bases, there was a span of 8 bases. Germline lookup yields CDR1 SGHAT and CDR2 FQNNGV. CDR3 length: 13 residues. CDR3 region: CASSLEGRAEAFF. In DNA form, the CDR3 reads TGTGCCAGCAGCTTAGAAGGGAGGGCTGAAGCTTTCTTT.

This sequence joins TRBV5-4 and TRBJ1-1, with D unresolved. This CDR3 is 13 amino acids long. Germline lookup yields CDR1 SGHNT and CDR2 YYREEE (reference sequence). Trimming shortened V by 6 bases and J by 0 bases, and 9 bases separated the two germline ends. The CDR3 coding sequence is TGTGCCAGCAACCTCGATATGAACACTGAAGCTTTCTTT. Its translation is CASNLDMNTEAFF.

This clonotype was seen a few times. This chain uses TRBV20-1 with TRBJ2-2; 8 nucleotides align to TRBD1. The V gene's germline CDR1 is DFQATT and CDR2 SNEGSKA (reference sequence). Losses at the gene ends were 3 bases for V and 1 base for J; bases not matched to a gene: 4. This CDR3 contains 15 residues. The DNA for the CDR3 is TGCAGTGCTAGGCCGGGACAGGTGAACACCGGGGAGCTGTTTTTT. Translated: CSARPGQVNTGELFF.

CDR3 nucleotides: TGTGCCAGCAGCGCACCGACTAGGCCAGGGAGGGTAAATACGCAGTATTTT. It is translated as CASSAPTRPGRVNTQYF. The V and J genes are TRBV7-9 and TRBJ2-3, with 7 bases identical to TRBD2. The CDR3 length is 17 residues. Germline CDR1 is SEHNR and CDR2 is FQNEAQ (reference sequence). J gave up 7 bases and V 5 bases, and 18 bases lay outside the gene matches.

The rearrangement links TRBV7-9 to TRBJ2-7; perhaps TRBD1 as D (6 bases). Trimming cost V 6 bases and J 4 bases, with 16 bases left between them. Germline V gives CDR1 SEHNR, CDR2 FQNEAQ (reference sequence). This CDR3 has 14 amino acids. The CDR3 DNA follows: TGTGCCAGCAGAAAAGATGGGGGCCCGTACGAGCAGTACTTC. Residues: CASRKDGGPYEQYF.

V usage is TRBV11-1 and J usage is TRBJ2-1, with D possibly TRBD1 on 6 matching bases. V was cut by 5 bases and J by 8 bases, with 16 bases left in between. CDR1 SGHAT and CDR2 FQDESV come from the germline V gene (reference sequence). The CDR3 covers 14 residues. CDR3 DNA sequence: TGTGCCAGCAGCCGCCGGCAGGGGCCAGATGAGCAGTTCTTC. Protein sequence: CASSRRQGPDEQFF.

This clonotype was detected a few times. The genes are TRBV27 and TRBJ2-7; 11 bases line up with TRBD2. Trimming took 2 bases from V and 0 from J; bases not matched to a gene: 9. Germline V gene sequence: CDR1 MNHEY, CDR2 SMNVEV (reference sequence). The CDR3 has 18 residues. The CDR3 is CASSLAAGTSGDSYEQYF. The CDR3 nucleotides read TGTGCCAGCAGTTTAGCGGCCGGGACTAGCGGAGACTCCTACGAGCAGTACTTC.

V usage is TRBV20-1 and J usage is TRBJ1-3, with D uncertain. Trimming cost V 4 bases and J 0 bases, with 13 bases left between them. The CDR3 runs to 15 residues. Germline assignment: CDR1 DFQATT and CDR2 SNEGSKA (reference sequence). In nucleotides, the CDR3 is TGCAGTGCTATTGGTGGGCCGATCTCTGGAAACACCATATATTTT. This codes for CSAIGGPISGNTIYF.